Sequencing of this T cell receptor beta chain was carried out in a study of T-cell memory formation after mild COVID-19. The CDR3 covers 15 residues. CDR1 is GTSNPN, CDR2 SVGIG, per germline (reference sequence). The ends lost 2 bases at V and 4 bases at J; junction bases unmatched: 10. A word on this clonotype: The antigen remains undetermined.

Study conclusions and caveats: Mostly located in CM and EM were contracting CD4+ clones, with contracting CD8+ clones located in EMRA.

5'RACE with constant-segment primers yielded barcoded, UMI-tagged TCR alpha and TCR beta cDNA libraries. TCRdb called the 5' RACE reads again in MiXCR, with one record for every CDR3 protein. The table lists roughly 200,000 distinct CDR3 sequences, about a sixth of them singletons. The J gene is TRBJ1-1, the V gene TRBV30; TRBD1 matches 7 bases. The sample taken for sequencing was PBMCs or a T cell subset sorted from them (not recorded which). This receptor was obtained from an adult woman who had mild COVID-19 (a few samples of this study predate the infection). Cell type and time point are not known. The CDR3 bases are TGTGCCTGGAGTCCCAGGACAGGAGATGGCACTGAAGCTTTCTTT. It specifies CAWSPRTGDGTEAFF.